This T cell receptor beta chain was retrieved from a study of T-cell reconstitution after alpha-beta-depleted transplantation in children. This clonotype was recorded many times. What it recognizes is unknown. This sample's TCRbeta library carried unique molecular identifier barcodes. TCRdb used MiXCR to reprocess the PCR reads, holding one entry per CDR3 protein. The sample shows roughly 200,000 distinct CDR3 sequences, under 8.5% of them seen only once. Regarding the study as a whole: Reportedly, alpha-beta T cells present about two months post-transplant originated from several hundred expanded clones of graft origin. For some patients, TCRbeta diversity was high at day 60 because of recipient T cells and thymic progenitors that survived. At one year after transplant, newly produced T cells mostly accounted for T-cell counts and diversity.

The TCR sequence derives from a male patient under 10 years old who had a stem cell transplant for acute myeloid leukemia, so the T cells may come from the graft donor. The sample here was PBMCs, mostly from graft donor cells, taken 360 days after TCRalphabeta/CD19-depleted stem cell transplant.

CDR3 residues: CASSDATSGTYEQYV. CDR3 DNA sequence: TGTGCCAGCAGTGACGCGACTAGCGGGACCTACGAGCAGTACGTC. The rearrangement links TRBV2 to TRBJ2-7, with 11 bases that match TRBD2. The CDR3 loop spans 15 amino acids. CDR1 is SNHLY, CDR2 FYNNEI, per germline. V gave up 3 bases and J gave up 2 bases; unmatched junction bases: 3.